A selection of T cell receptor beta chains follows, all from one sample in a study of blood T cell repertoires in COVID-19. The repertoire was sequenced with immunoSEQ multiplex PCR; TCRdb's copy has only in-frame clones and lacks some. The sample has more than 40,000 clones; around 90% are singletons. Material for sequencing was peripheral blood. Receptors were obtained from a man aged 80 or over with acute or convalescent COVID-19. Both conserved end residues are part of each CDR3. Fields, in order: J gene, V gene, clone size, D gene, CDR3 DNA, CDR3 protein. D genes are given only for firm matches. Rows may omit the clone size; those that give it use once, few, many or a size class.

TRBJ1-1 TRBV21-1 - - TGTGCCAGCAGCGACCCGGCAGGGGAGCGCCCTGAAGCTTTCTTT CASSDPAGERPEAFF
TRBJ2-7 TRBV5-6 - - TGTGCCAGCAGCTTGGCCCCAGATATCTACGAGCAGTACTTC CASSLAPDIYEQYF
TRBJ2-5 TRBV29-1 - TRBD2 TGCAGCGTTGAAGGACTAGCGGGCCTGCAAGAGACCCAGTACTTC CSVEGLAGLQETQYF
TRBJ1-3 TRBV7-6 once TRBD1 TGTGCCAGCAGCAACCTACAGGGGGCTGGAAACACCATATATTTT CASSNLQGAGNTIYF
TRBJ1-2 TRBV5-4 - TRBD1 TGTGCCAGCAGTAGGACAGGGCGGAACTATGGCTACACCTTC CASSRTGRNYGYTF
TRBJ1-2 TRBV19 - TRBD1 TGTGCCAGTACCTATGTGTGGACAGGGGGCTATGGCTACACCTTC CASTYVWTGGYGYTF
TRBJ2-6 TRBV28 - - TGTGCCAGCAGTTCGCGAGGAAGTGGGGCCAACGTCCTGACTTTC CASSSRGSGANVLTF
TRBJ2-7 TRBV2 - - TGTGCCAGCAGTAGCCCTCTAGACAGGCCCTACGAGCAGTACTTC CASSSPLDRPYEQYF
TRBJ2-3 TRBV6-5 - - TGTGCCAGCAACCTACCCGGGGCAGATACGCAGTATTTT CASNLPGADTQYF
TRBJ2-7 TRBV5-1 - TRBD1 TGCGCCAGCAGCACTGGGACAGGGGGCGGTGAGCAGTACTTC CASSTGTGGGEQYF
TRBJ1-5 TRBV5-4 medium-sized - TGTGCCAGCAGCTTGGATGGACAGCCCGATCAGCCCCAGCATTTT CASSLDGQPDQPQHF
TRBJ1-6 TRBV11-2 - - TGTGCCAGCAGCTTAGGCCCACGGTCACCCCTCCACTTT CASSLGPRSPLHF
TRBJ2-3 TRBV28 - - TGTGCCAGCAGCTCCATATCCACACTAGTTTTCCAGTATTTT CASSSISTLVFQYF
TRBJ1-6 TRBV6-4 - - TGTGCCAGCAGTGTCACGGGTAATTCACCCCTCCACTTT CASSVTGNSPLHF
TRBJ1-1 TRBV11-3 - - TGTGCCAGCAGCTCCTCCGGGGATACTGAAGCTTTCTTT CASSSSGDTEAFF
TRBJ2-2 TRBV14 - - TGTGCCAGCAGCCAAGTGTGGGGCGGCACCGGGGAGCTGTTTTTT CASSQVWGGTGELFF
TRBJ2-3 TRBV30 - - TGTGCCTGGAGCGGGGAAAGGGATACGCAGTATTTT CAWSGERDTQYF
TRBJ2-3 TRBV2 - TRBD2 TGTGCCAGCAGCGGGACTAGCGGGGGGACTAGCACAGATACGCAGTATTTT CASSGTSGGTSTDTQYF
TRBJ2-5 TRBV11-2 - TRBD2 TGTGCCAGCAGCTTACGCGGGGGTGGAGAGACCCAGTACTTC CASSLRGGGETQYF
TRBJ2-5 TRBV5-6 - - TGTGCCAGCAGCCCCGGGATTGGTCCCCAAGAGACCCAGTACTTC CASSPGIGPQETQYF
TRBJ1-1 TRBV6-5 - TRBD1 TGTGCCAGCAATCCAACAGGGGTGCGTACTGAAGCTTTCTTT CASNPTGVRTEAFF
TRBJ1-2 TRBV6-5 - TRBD1 TGTGCCAGCAGTCAGGGGGGTGGTGGCTACACCTTC CASSQGGGGYTF
TRBJ1-2 TRBV11-2 - - TGTGCCAGCAGTCCTGGCGGGGGTAACTATGGCTACACCTTC CASSPGGGNYGYTF
TRBJ1-1 TRBV28 - - TGTGCCAGCGTAGTCAGGGCGGCAGCTTTCTTT CASVVRAAAFF
TRBJ2-2 TRBV9 - - TGTGCCAGCAGCGTAAAGCCCAACACCGGGGAGCTGTTTTTT CASSVKPNTGELFF
TRBJ1-2 TRBV19 - TRBD1 TGTGCCAGTTCGGGACAGGGCGGGCGATATGGCTACACCTTC CASSGQGGRYGYTF
TRBJ1-4 TRBV5-1 - - TGCGCCAGCAGCTTGGGCAGGGGTGAAAAACTGTTTTTT CASSLGRGEKLFF
TRBJ2-1 TRBV7-9 - TRBD2 TGTGCCAGCAGCGTGGGGGGGTATCGGAATGAGCAGTTCTTC CASSVGGYRNEQFF
TRBJ2-2 TRBV3-1/TRBV3-2 - TRBD1 TGTGCCAGCAGCAGGGGACAGGGGGCGTTCGGGGAGCTGTTTTTT CASSRGQGAFGELFF
TRBJ1-5 TRBV19 - TRBD1 TGTGCCAGTAGTATTGGACAGGGGAGGTCCTACGATCAGCCCCAGCATTTT CASSIGQGRSYDQPQHF
TRBJ1-4 TRBV6-1 - TRBD1 TGTGCCAGCAGTGTGCAGGGGGTGGCGACTAATGAAAAACTGTTTTTT CASSVQGVATNEKLFF
TRBJ2-4 TRBV28 - - TGTGCCAGCAGCTCCCCCAACATTCAGTACTTC CASSSPNIQYF
TRBJ1-1 TRBV7-9 - TRBD1 TGTGCCAGCAGTCATAACAGGGGGCCCACTGAAGCTTTCTTT CASSHNRGPTEAFF
TRBJ2-1 TRBV7-9 - TRBD1 TGTGCCAGCAGCCCCCGGACAGGGGCCTACAATGAGCAGTTCTTC CASSPRTGAYNEQFF
TRBJ1-1 TRBV3-1/TRBV3-2 - - TGTGCCAGCAGCCAAGAATTGGGGAGCACTGAAGCTTTCTTT CASSQELGSTEAFF
TRBJ2-7 TRBV6-5 - - TGTGCCAGCAGTAAGGCAGGATTAACCTACGAGCAGTACTTC CASSKAGLTYEQYF
TRBJ2-1 TRBV29-1 - - TGCAGCGTTGAAGTGCAGTCTCGCGGCAATGAGCAGTTCTTC CSVEVQSRGNEQFF
TRBJ1-5 TRBV5-8 - - TGTGCCAGCAGCCTTCCCCGGTGGCAGGGAGGGGATCAGCCCCAGCATTTT CASSLPRWQGGDQPQHF
TRBJ1-6 TRBV10-2 few - TGCGCCAGCAGCGACCTGGGGGGGTTTTCCTATAATTCACCCCTCCACTTT CASSDLGGFSYNSPLHF
TRBJ1-6 TRBV30 - TRBD1 TGTGCCTGGAGTGTACAGGGGGCAAACTCACCCCTCCACTTT CAWSVQGANSPLHF
TRBJ2-5 TRBV4-2 - TRBD2 TGTGCCAGCAGCCCCGACGTGGGACTAGCGGGGGGATATTCTCTCGGGGAGACCCAGTACTTC CASSPDVGLAGGYSLGETQYF
TRBJ1-3 TRBV10-3 - - TGTGCCATCAGTGAGTCGACTCGAGGAGCCTCTGGAAACACCATATATTTT CAISESTRGASGNTIYF
TRBJ1-3 TRBV7-9 - - TGTGCCAGCAGCTTAGGGACAGCCTCCTCTGGAAACACCATATATTTT CASSLGTASSGNTIYF
TRBJ2-3 TRBV11-2 - - TGTGCCAGCAGTCCCTTAGGGGGAGATACGCAGTATTTT CASSPLGGDTQYF
TRBJ2-7 TRBV7-2 once - TGTGCCAGCAGCTTAATTTGGTTAACTTCCTACGAGCAGTACTTC CASSLIWLTSYEQYF
TRBJ2-7 TRBV7-2 - TRBD1 TGTGCCAGCAGCCCGGGACAGGGCATTTACGAGCAGTACTTC CASSPGQGIYEQYF
TRBJ1-1 TRBV6-5 few - TGTGCCAGCAGTTATCGGAGCAGATCCAAAGCTTTCTTT CASSYRSRSKAFF
TRBJ2-3 TRBV5-1 once TRBD2 TGCGCCAGCAGCTTGTTTAGCGGGGGGGCGGATACGCAGTATTTT CASSLFSGGADTQYF
TRBJ1-2 TRBV20-1 - - TGCAGTTGTGGAGAAATTGGCTACACCTTC CSCGEIGYTF
TRBJ2-3 TRBV12-5 - - TGTGCTAGTGGTTCTGGGGACATCACAGATACGCAGTATTTT CASGSGDITDTQYF
TRBJ1-5 TRBV21-1 few - TGTGCCAGCAGCAGAGAGACGGGAGTCCTCAATCAGCCCCAGCATTTT CASSRETGVLNQPQHF
TRBJ2-1 TRBV18 - TRBD1 TGTGCCAGCTCACCACCCGGCGACAGGGCCGTTTACAATGAGCAGTTCTTC CASSPPGDRAVYNEQFF
TRBJ1-4 TRBV2 - - TGTGCCAGCAGGCTGACAGGCCTCAATGAAAAACTGTTTTTT CASRLTGLNEKLFF
TRBJ2-3 TRBV11-2 - TRBD1 TGTGCCAGCAGCTTCAACAGGGGGCCAGATACGCAGTATTTT CASSFNRGPDTQYF